A single T cell receptor (beta chain) is shown here with its context. Noted time point: pre-sensitization, week 0. Treatment reported: therapeutic diphenylcyclopropenone sensitization with weekly scalp DPC. Phlebotomy was performed prior to application of every patch test. The study used a library that attached unique molecular identifiers to individual cDNA molecules. Via MiXCR, TCRdb re-called the RACE reads, giving one row per CDR3 protein. This sample has more than 100,000 distinct CDR3 sequences, with approximately 15% found just once. The source of the sample is a study of human T cells and chemical hapten exposure. Study details: Sensitization used 2% DPC on about 2 cm by about 2 cm upper inner arm skin.

CDR1 and CDR2 from the germline V gene are KGHSH and LQKENI. The CDR3 has 14 residues. V was trimmed by 3 bases and J by 6 bases, leaving 12 bases between them. This sample comprised whole blood, obtained in connection with sensitization to the hapten diphenylcyclopropenone (DPC). The sequence derives from a woman between 18 and 29 years old with alopecia areata. Some clones in this sample may be carry-over from other donors' samples. The chain uses TRBV18 and TRBJ2-1, with D possibly TRBD1 on 5 matching bases. Written as DNA, the CDR3 is TGTGCCAGCTCACCGGGCAGGGTGGGCAATGAGCAGTTCTTC. Translating it yields CASSPGRVGNEQFF. The variable domain in full, with the rest retrieved from reference TRBV18 and TRBJ2-1, is NAGVMQNPRHLVRRRGQEARLRCSPMKGHSHVYWYRQLPEEGLKFMVYLQKENIIDESGMPKERFSAEFPKEGPSILRIQQVVRGDSAAYFCASSPGRVGNEQFFGPGTRLTVL.